This TCR beta chain emerged from a study of CD8 T cells in Susac syndrome. For the study at large: Patients with Susac syndrome were therapy-naive, on corticosteroids, or on intravenous immunoglobulin alone at the time that blood was drawn.

CD8+ and CD4+ T cells from blood underwent TCR beta sequencing, which was carried out in a high-throughput format. TEMRA cells were FACS-enriched, while CD8+ and CD4+ T cells were negatively isolated. RNA was extracted with the RNeasy kit, and a quantity of about 0.45 to 1 ug was reverse transcribed using random hexamers. Across 54 Vbeta and 13 Jbeta, immunoSEQ multiplex PCR amplified TCR beta CDR3. MiXCR, applied by TCRdb to the immunoSEQ multiplex PCR reads, yields one record per CDR3 protein. The table includes 120,000 or so distinct CDR3 sequences, over 85% detected once. CDR3 length equals 14 residues. V was shortened by 2 bases and J by 4 bases, with 12 bases between the two germline ends. Germline V gene lookup returns CDR1 SGHNT and CDR2 YYREEE (reference sequence).

The chain is built from TRBV5-4 and TRBJ2-5; D possibly matches TRBD1 or TRBD2 (6 bases each). The sequencing input was CD8+ T cells from PBMCs. The TCR sequence derives from a human donor with Susac syndrome. DNA for the CDR3: TGTGCCAGCAGCTTATCGGGGGCCCGAGAGACCCAGTACTTC. Translation: CASSLSGARETQYF.